What follows are 20 T cell receptor beta chains derived from one specimen sequenced in a study of CD8 T cells in Susac syndrome. RNA was extracted with the RNeasy kit, and a quantity of roughly 0.45 to 1 ug was reverse transcribed using random hexamers. Each CDR3 protein is one row after TCRdb ran MiXCR on the immunoSEQ multiplex PCR reads. The table lists about 150,000 distinct CDR3 sequences, 90% to 95% of them singletons. Sequencing input: CD4+ T cells from PBMCs. These receptors were taken from a human donor with multiple sclerosis.

The rearrangement joins TRBV6-1 to TRBJ2-7; the D gene is possibly TRBD1 (6 bases). In germline, CDR1 is MNHNS, CDR2 SASEGT. The V gene lost 1 base and the J gene lost 1 base, with 11 bases spanning the gap. CDR3 length equals 15 residues. CDR3 sequence reads: CASSEEARGSYEQYF. DNA of the CDR3: TGTGCCAGCAGTGAAGAGGCCAGGGGATCCTACGAGCAGTACTTC.

This clonotype appeared once. This rearrangement joins TRBV20-1 to TRBJ2-3; a possible D gene is TRBD1 (6 bases). Trimming left V 5 bases short and J 4 bases short, with 13 bases between. The CDR3 loop spans 13 amino acids. CDR1 and CDR2 (germline): DFQATT, SNEGSKA (reference sequence). The CDR3 DNA is TGCAGTGCTCCCAGGGGTATCCCAGATACGCAGTATTTT. Amino acids: CSAPRGIPDTQYF.

The chain recombines TRBV28 with TRBJ2-7; D not certain. The CDR3 is made up of 15 amino acids. CDR1 is MDHEN and CDR2 is SYDVKM in the germline V gene. V lost 7 bases to trimming and J lost 9 bases, with 25 bases between them. CDR3 in amino acids: CASTLQAGQFSVQYF. CDR3 in DNA: TGTGCCAGCACCCTCCAGGCAGGCCAATTCTCGGTGCAGTACTTC. Using reference TRBV28 and TRBJ2-7 for the parts outside the CDR3, the full variable domain is DVKVTQSSRYLVKRTGEKVFLECVQDMDHENMFWYRQDPGLGLRLIYFSYDVKMKEKGDIPEGYSVSREKKERFSLILESASTNQTSMYLCASTLQAGQFSVQYFGPGTRLTVT.

To note about this clonotype: Its ends do not fully match the called genes, so a read error is possible. The chain is built from TRBV29-1 and TRBJ2-1; D unclear. CDR1 and CDR2 (germline): SQVTM, ANQGSEA. This CDR3 has 10 amino acids. The CDR3 DNA reads TGCAGCGTTGAAGAGCAGTCTACTGTCTTC. Encoded protein: CSVEEQSTVF.

The CDR3 nucleotides read TGTGCCAGCAGGGCAGGGGTAGGCGGGGCCAACGTCCTGACTTTC. It codes for CASRAGVGGANVLTF. This chain links TRBV27 with TRBJ2-6, with D possibly matching TRBD1 (6 bases). The CDR3 runs to 15 residues. V was cut by 6 bases and J by 4 bases, with 13 bases left in between. CDR1 MNHEY and CDR2 SMNVEV come from the germline V gene (reference sequence).

Turning to this clonotype: One end of the junction varies from germline; a read error may be responsible. The J gene is TRBJ2-7, the V gene TRBV28; 9 bases align to TRBD1. CDR1 is MDHEN and CDR2 is SYDVKM in the germline V gene. The CDR3 consists of 15 residues. CDR3 protein: CASRLVGQGYYEQYF. CDR3 sequence (DNA): TGTGCCAGCCGTTTAGTGGGACAGGGCTACTACGAGCAGTACTTC.

This clonotype occurred once. The V call is TRBV28, the J call TRBJ2-6, with D hard to call. This CDR3 comprises 19 residues. Trimming pared 5 bases from V and 0 bases from J, leaving 20 bases between. Looked up from germline, CDR1 is MDHEN and CDR2 is SYDVKM. The CDR3 DNA reads TGTGCCAGCAGTCAACAAGGTAGTCCTCGTAGCTCTGGGGCCAACGTCCTGACTTTC. The encoded protein is CASSQQGSPRSSGANVLTF.

The V gene is TRBV9, the J gene TRBJ2-7; D remains ambiguous. The V end was cut by 0 bases, the J end by 2 bases, with 12 bases between. This CDR3 region has 15 residues. Germline V CDR1 and CDR2: SGDLS, YYNGEE. The CDR3 reads CASSVDLGRAYEQYF. DNA of the CDR3: TGTGCCAGCAGCGTAGACCTCGGCAGAGCCTACGAGCAGTACTTC. The full variable domain, completed using reference TRBV9 and TRBJ2-7, is DSGVTQTPKHLITATGQRVTLRCSPRSGDLSVYWYQQSLDQGLQFLIQYYNGEERAKGNILERFSAQQFPDLHSELNLSSLELGDSALYFCASSVDLGRAYEQYFGPGTRLTVT.

This chain connects TRBV20-1 to TRBJ2-5; D is perhaps TRBD1 or TRBD2 (5 bases each). There are 15 residues in the CDR3. V dropped 5 bases and J dropped 1 base, with 17 bases sitting between them. Germline V gene sequence: CDR1 DFQATT, CDR2 SNEGSKA (reference sequence). The CDR3, as DNA: TGCAGTGCTCTGCCCGGGACCACGACCCAAGAGACCCAGTACTTC. It encodes CSALPGTTTQETQYF.

DNA of the CDR3: TGTGCCAGCAGCCCCGACGGGGAGCTGTTTTTT. It specifies CASSPDGELFF. The genes are TRBV9 and TRBJ2-2; no clear D gene. From germline, CDR1 is SGDLS and CDR2 YYNGEE. Trimming removed 4 bases from V and 7 bases from J, with 5 bases in between. The CDR3 loop spans 11 amino acids.

This clonotype has a single count. The chain employs TRBV28 and TRBJ2-3, with TRBD1 matching 8 bases. The CDR3 spans 14 residues. CDR1 is MDHEN and CDR2 is SYDVKM in the germline V gene. Trimming at V came to 6 bases and at J to 2 bases, leaving 4 bases not matched to a gene. The CDR3 nucleotides read TGTGCCAGCAGCTTGACAGGGGCCACAGATACGCAGTATTTT. Encoded protein: CASSLTGATDTQYF.

V and J are TRBV16 and TRBJ1-5; D may be TRBD1 (6 bases). CDR3 length: 16 amino acids. Per germline, CDR1 KGHSY and CDR2 FQNENV. The V end was cut by 1 base, the J end by 7 bases, with 17 bases between. DNA for the CDR3: TGTGCCAGCAGCCAATACACCAGGGGAAGCAGGCAGCCCCAGCATTTT. It is translated as CASSQYTRGSRQPQHF.

The chain employs TRBV24-1 and TRBJ1-2; TRBD1 matches 8 bases. This CDR3 spans 15 amino acids. Germline CDR1 reads KGHDR; CDR2 reads SFDVKD. J was trimmed by 3 bases and V by 3 bases; bases with no gene match: 5. The chain's CDR3 is CATSDPAGGHYGYTF. The CDR3 nucleotides are TGTGCCACCAGTGATCCCGCAGGGGGCCACTATGGCTACACCTTC.

The rearrangement joins TRBV20-1 to TRBJ2-3; weak D call: TRBD2 (6 bases). In germline, CDR1 is DFQATT, CDR2 SNEGSKA (reference sequence). Trimming pared 5 bases from V and 6 bases from J, leaving 18 bases between. The CDR3 is 14 residues long. CDR3 in amino acids: CSARRGAPGDTQYF. CDR3 coding DNA: TGCAGTGCTCGCCGCGGGGCTCCGGGGGATACGCAGTATTTT.

The gene calls are TRBV28 and TRBJ2-5, with TRBD2 matching over 12 bases. The CDR3 covers 14 residues. The germline CDR1 and CDR2 sequences are MDHEN and SYDVKM. Trimming at V came to 6 bases and at J to 5 bases, leaving 4 bases not matched to a gene. CDR3 residues: CASRTSGRRETQYF. DNA of the CDR3: TGTGCCAGCAGGACTAGCGGGAGAAGGGAGACCCAGTACTTC.

The chain couples TRBV30 to TRBJ2-2; D is unresolved. The ends were cut back, 5 bases at V and 4 bases at J, with 17 bases in the middle. Germline CDR1 reads GTSNPN; CDR2 reads SVGIG (reference sequence). The CDR3 runs to 15 residues. The CDR3: CAWDSQFGVTGELFF. The CDR3 nucleotides are TGTGCCTGGGATTCCCAGTTTGGGGTCACCGGGGAGCTGTTTTTT.

The chain combines TRBV2 with TRBJ2-2, with D possibly TRBD1 on 6 matching bases. Trimming left V 7 bases short and J 7 bases short, with 19 bases between. The CDR3 sequence is 15 residues long. Looked up from germline, CDR1 is SNHLY and CDR2 is FYNNEI. CDR3 region: CASTPLTGRGGELFF. The CDR3 region has the DNA TGTGCCAGCACCCCCCTGACAGGTCGGGGCGGGGAGCTGTTTTTT.

The chain has TRBV28 and TRBJ2-7; 7 bases are shared with TRBD1. Germline values: CDR1 MDHEN, CDR2 SYDVKM. Germline trimming cut 5 bases from V and 4 bases from J; bases unmatched to any gene: 8. The CDR3 spans 14 residues. CDR3 in amino acids: CASSAPGQMYEQYF. CDR3 nucleotides: TGTGCCAGCAGTGCCCCGGGACAGATGTACGAGCAGTACTTC.

The genes are TRBV12-3 or TRBV12-4 and TRBJ1-2, with TRBD1 matching over 7 bases. The V gene end was trimmed by 5 bases and the J gene end by 8 bases; junction bases not matched to a gene: 5. The CDR3 loop spans 12 amino acids. The CDR3, as DNA: TGTGCCAGCAGTCCCCAGGGGGGAGGCTACACCTTC. Translation gives CASSPQGGGYTF.

The gene calls are TRBV20-1 and TRBJ2-1; no firm D call. CDR3 length: 14 residues. Trimming stripped 4 bases from V and 2 bases from J, with 12 bases between. The germline CDR1 and CDR2 sequences are DFQATT and SNEGSKA (reference sequence). The CDR3 protein is CSAIPLGPYNEQFF. For the CDR3, the DNA is TGCAGTGCTATCCCTCTAGGTCCCTACAATGAGCAGTTCTTC.